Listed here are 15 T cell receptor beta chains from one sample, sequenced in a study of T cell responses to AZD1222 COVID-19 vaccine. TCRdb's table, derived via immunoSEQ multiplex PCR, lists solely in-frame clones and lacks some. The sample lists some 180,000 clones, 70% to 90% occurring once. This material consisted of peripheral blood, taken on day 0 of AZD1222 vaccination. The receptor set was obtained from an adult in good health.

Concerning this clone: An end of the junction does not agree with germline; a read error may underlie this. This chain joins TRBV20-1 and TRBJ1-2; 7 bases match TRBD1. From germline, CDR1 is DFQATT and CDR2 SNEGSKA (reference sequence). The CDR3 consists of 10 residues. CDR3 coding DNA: TGCAGTGCTAGACCCCGGGACAGTCTCTTC. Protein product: CSARPRDSLF.

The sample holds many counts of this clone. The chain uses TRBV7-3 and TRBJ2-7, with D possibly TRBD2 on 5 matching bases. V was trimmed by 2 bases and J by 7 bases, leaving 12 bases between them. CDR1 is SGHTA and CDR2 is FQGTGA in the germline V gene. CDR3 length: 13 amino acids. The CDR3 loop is CASSLGPSGEQYF. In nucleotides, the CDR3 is TGTGCCAGCAGCTTAGGCCCCTCGGGAGAGCAGTACTTC.

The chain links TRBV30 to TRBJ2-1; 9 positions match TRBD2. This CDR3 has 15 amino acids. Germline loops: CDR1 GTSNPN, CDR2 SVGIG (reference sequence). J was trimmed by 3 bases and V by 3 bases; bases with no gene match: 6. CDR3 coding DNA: TGTGCCTGGAGGGGGTTAGCGGGAGACTACAATGAGCAGTTCTTC. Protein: CAWRGLAGDYNEQFF.

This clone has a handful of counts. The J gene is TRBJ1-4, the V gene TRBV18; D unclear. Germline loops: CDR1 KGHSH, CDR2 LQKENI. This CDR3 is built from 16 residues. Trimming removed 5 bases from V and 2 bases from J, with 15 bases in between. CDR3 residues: CASSAKRVKTNEKLFF. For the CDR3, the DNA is TGTGCCAGCTCAGCTAAAAGGGTTAAGACTAATGAAAAACTGTTTTTT. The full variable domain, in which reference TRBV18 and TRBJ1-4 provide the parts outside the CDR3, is NAGVMQNPRHLVRRRGQEARLRCSPMKGHSHVYWYRQLPEEGLKFMVYLQKENIIDESGMPKERFSAEFPKEGPSILRIQQVVRGDSAAYFCASSAKRVKTNEKLFFGSGTQLSVL.

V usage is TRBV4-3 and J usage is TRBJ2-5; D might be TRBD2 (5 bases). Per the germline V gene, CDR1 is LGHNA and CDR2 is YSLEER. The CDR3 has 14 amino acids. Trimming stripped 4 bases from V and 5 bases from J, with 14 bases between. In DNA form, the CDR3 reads TGCGCCAGCAGCCTCGGGCGGGCCGGGGAGACCCAGTACTTC. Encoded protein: CASSLGRAGETQYF.

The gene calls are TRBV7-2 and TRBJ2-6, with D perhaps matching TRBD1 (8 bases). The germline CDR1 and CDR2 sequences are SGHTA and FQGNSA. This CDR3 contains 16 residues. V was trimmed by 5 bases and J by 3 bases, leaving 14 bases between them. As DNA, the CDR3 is TGTGCCAGCAGCACCACAGGGGGGGTTGGGGCCAACGTCCTGACTTTC. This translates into CASSTTGGVGANVLTF.

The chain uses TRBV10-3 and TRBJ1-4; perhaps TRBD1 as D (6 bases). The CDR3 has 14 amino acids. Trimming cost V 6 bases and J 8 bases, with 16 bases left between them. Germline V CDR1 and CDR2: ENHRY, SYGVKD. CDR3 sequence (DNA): TGTGCCATCAGCGAACCGGGACATCAAGAAAAACTGTTTTTT. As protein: CAISEPGHQEKLFF.

CDR3 bases: TGCGCCAGCAGCTTGGAGCAGGGGAGGGAAGCTTTCTTT. Its translation: CASSLEQGREAFF. The chain links TRBV5-1 to TRBJ1-1; perhaps TRBD1 as D (6 bases). Trimming cost V 0 bases and J 8 bases, with 11 bases left between them. Germline CDR1 and CDR2: SGHRS and YFSETQ. CDR3 length equals 13 residues.

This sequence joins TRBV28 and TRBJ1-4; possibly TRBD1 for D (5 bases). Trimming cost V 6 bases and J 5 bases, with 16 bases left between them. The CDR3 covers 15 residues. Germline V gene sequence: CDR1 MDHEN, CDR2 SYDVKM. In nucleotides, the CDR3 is TGTGCCAGCAGCCCTCTATTAGGGGAGAATGAAAAACTGTTTTTT. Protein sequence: CASSPLLGENEKLFF.

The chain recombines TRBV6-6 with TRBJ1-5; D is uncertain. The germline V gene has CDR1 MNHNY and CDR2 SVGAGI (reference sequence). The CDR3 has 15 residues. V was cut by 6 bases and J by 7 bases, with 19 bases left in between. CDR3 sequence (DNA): TGTGCCAGCAGACCGTCGAGCTGGGCCGGACAGCCCCAGCATTTT. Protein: CASRPSSWAGQPQHF.

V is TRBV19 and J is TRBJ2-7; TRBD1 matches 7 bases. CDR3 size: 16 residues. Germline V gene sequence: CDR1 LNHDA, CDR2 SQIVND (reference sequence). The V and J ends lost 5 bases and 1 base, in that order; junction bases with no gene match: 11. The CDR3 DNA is TGTGCCAGTAGTTCGTTCGGGCGACAGGGTTCCTACGAGCAGTACTTC. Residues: CASSSFGRQGSYEQYF.

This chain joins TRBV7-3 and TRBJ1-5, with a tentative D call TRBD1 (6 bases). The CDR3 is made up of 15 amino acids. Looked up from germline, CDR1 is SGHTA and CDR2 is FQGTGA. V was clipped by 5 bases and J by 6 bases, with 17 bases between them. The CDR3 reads CASSTPTGRGQPQHF. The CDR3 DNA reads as TGTGCCAGCAGCACCCCCACAGGGAGGGGTCAGCCCCAGCATTTT.

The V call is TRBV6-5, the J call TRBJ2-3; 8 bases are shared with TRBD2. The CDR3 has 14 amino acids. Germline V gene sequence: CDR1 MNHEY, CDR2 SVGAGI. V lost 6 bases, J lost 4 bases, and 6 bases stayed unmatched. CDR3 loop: CASRSLAGPDTQYF. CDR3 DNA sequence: TGTGCCAGCAGAAGTCTAGCGGGCCCAGATACGCAGTATTTT.

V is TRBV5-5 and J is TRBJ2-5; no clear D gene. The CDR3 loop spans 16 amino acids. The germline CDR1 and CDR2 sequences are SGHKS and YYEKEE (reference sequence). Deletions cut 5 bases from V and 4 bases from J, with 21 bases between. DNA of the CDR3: TGTGCCAGCAGTTACGTGGAGCAGCTGAGACGAGAGACCCAGTACTTC. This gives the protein CASSYVEQLRRETQYF. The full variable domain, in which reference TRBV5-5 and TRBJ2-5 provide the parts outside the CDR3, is DAGVTQSPTHLIKTRGQQVTLRCSPISGHKSVSWYQQVLGQGPQFIFQYYEKEERGRGNFPDRFSARQFPNYSSELNVNALLLGDSALYLCASSYVEQLRRETQYFGPGTRLLVL.

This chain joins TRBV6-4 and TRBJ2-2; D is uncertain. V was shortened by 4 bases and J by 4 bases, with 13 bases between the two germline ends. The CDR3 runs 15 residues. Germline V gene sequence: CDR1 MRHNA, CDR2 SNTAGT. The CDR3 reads CASSAGPSSTGELFF. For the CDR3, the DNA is TGTGCCAGCAGTGCAGGTCCATCCTCCACCGGGGAGCTGTTTTTT.